This is a list of T cell receptor beta chains from one sample in a study of blood T cells in healthy people across ages. TCRdb recomputed calls from the 5' RACE reads with MiXCR, one row per CDR3 protein. The sample holds some 730,000 distinct CDR3 sequences; 20% to 25% are singletons and the top ten take about 22%. The sample taken for sequencing was blood. Every receptor here comes from a man aged 65 to 85 in good health. The CDR3 runs from the conserved cysteine through the conserved F or W. Each record gives: clone size, J gene, D gene, V gene, CDR3 protein, CDR3 DNA. A D gene is named only where the DNA matches it firmly. Expanded clones are given a class, and other clones once, few, many or no size at all.

abundance: few
j_gene: TRBJ2-7
d_gene: NA
v_gene: TRBV20-1
CDR3aa: CSARDLAAPGGEQYF
CDR3nt: TGCAGTGCTAGAGATCTGGCAGCTCCAGGGGGGGAGCAGTACTTC

abundance: NA
j_gene: TRBJ1-3
d_gene: TRBD1
v_gene: TRBV5-1
CDR3aa: CASSVTGTGGSSGNTIYF
CDR3nt: TGCGCCAGCAGCGTAACCGGGACAGGGGGCAGCTCTGGAAACACCATATATTTT

abundance: NA
j_gene: TRBJ2-7
d_gene: TRBD1
v_gene: TRBV6-5
CDR3aa: CASSYSTGGKEQYF
CDR3nt: TGTGCCAGCAGTTACTCGACAGGGGGCAAAGAGCAGTACTTC

abundance: NA
j_gene: TRBJ1-1
d_gene: NA
v_gene: TRBV20-1
CDR3aa: CSARVRQEAFF
CDR3nt: TGCAGTGCTAGAGTTCGTCAGGAAGCTTTCTTT

abundance: few
j_gene: TRBJ1-1
d_gene: NA
v_gene: TRBV20-1
CDR3aa: CSARVPGVRDTEAFF
CDR3nt: TGCAGTGCTAGAGTTCCGGGCGTCCGGGACACTGAAGCTTTCTTT

abundance: NA
j_gene: TRBJ2-6
d_gene: NA
v_gene: TRBV15
CDR3aa: CATSRFTGANVLTF
CDR3nt: TGTGCCACCAGCAGATTCACTGGGGCCAACGTCCTGACTTTC

abundance: few
j_gene: TRBJ2-2
d_gene: NA
v_gene: TRBV11-2
CDR3aa: CASSFNRGGTGELFF
CDR3nt: TGTGCCAGCAGCTTTAACAGGGGAGGGACCGGGGAGCTGTTTTTT

abundance: NA
j_gene: TRBJ1-4
d_gene: TRBD1
v_gene: TRBV5-5
CDR3aa: CASSLSGQGVEKLFF
CDR3nt: TGTGCCAGCAGCTTGTCGGGACAGGGGGTTGAAAAACTGTTTTTT

abundance: few
j_gene: TRBJ2-5
d_gene: NA
v_gene: TRBV12-3/TRBV12-4
CDR3aa: CASSLPDGVQYF
CDR3nt: TGTGCCAGCTCCCTCCCGGACGGGGTCCAGTACTTC

abundance: NA
j_gene: TRBJ2-1
d_gene: TRBD2
v_gene: TRBV7-2
CDR3aa: CASSPLLAGGGEQFF
CDR3nt: TGTGCCAGCTCACCATTACTAGCGGGAGGTGGTGAGCAGTTCTTC

abundance: NA
j_gene: TRBJ1-4
d_gene: NA
v_gene: TRBV6-6
CDR3aa: CASSYSTTRFNEKLFF
CDR3nt: TGTGCCAGCAGTTACTCGACCACGCGCTTTAATGAAAAACTGTTTTTT

abundance: NA
j_gene: TRBJ1-2
d_gene: NA
v_gene: TRBV29-1
CDR3aa: CSVTGDGYTF
CDR3nt: TGCAGCGTTACTGGGGACGGCTACACCTTC

abundance: NA
j_gene: TRBJ2-6
d_gene: NA
v_gene: TRBV18
CDR3aa: CASSQPLGANVLTF
CDR3nt: TGTGCCAGCTCGCAACCTCTCGGGGCCAACGTCCTGACTTTC

abundance: NA
j_gene: TRBJ2-1
d_gene: NA
v_gene: TRBV20-1
CDR3aa: CSARDSAGSSYNEQLF
CDR3nt: TGCAGTGCTAGAGATTCCGCGGGTAGCTCCTACAATGAGCAGCTCTTC

abundance: few
j_gene: TRBJ1-1
d_gene: TRBD1
v_gene: TRBV10-1
CDR3aa: CASRGDRGRATEAFF
CDR3nt: TGCGCCAGCAGGGGGGACAGGGGGCGCGCCACTGAAGCTTTCTTT

abundance: many
j_gene: TRBJ2-3
d_gene: TRBD1
v_gene: TRBV29-1
CDR3aa: CSVERTGGPDTQYF
CDR3nt: TGCAGCGTTGAGAGGACAGGGGGTCCAGATACGCAGTATTTT

abundance: NA
j_gene: TRBJ1-4
d_gene: NA
v_gene: TRBV7-9
CDR3aa: CASSSYRDEEKLFF
CDR3nt: TGTGCCAGCAGCTCCTACAGGGATGAGGAAAAACTGTTTTTT

abundance: NA
j_gene: TRBJ1-1
d_gene: NA
v_gene: TRBV5-5
CDR3aa: CASSPGTVREAFF
CDR3nt: TGTGCCAGCAGCCCGGGGACGGTTCGGGAAGCTTTCTTT

abundance: few
j_gene: TRBJ1-1
d_gene: NA
v_gene: TRBV6-5
CDR3aa: CASSSGPEAFF
CDR3nt: TGTGCCAGCAGTTCCGGCCCTGAAGCTTTCTTT

abundance: NA
j_gene: TRBJ1-6
d_gene: NA
v_gene: TRBV12-3/TRBV12-4
CDR3aa: CASSPGRRESNSPLHF
CDR3nt: TGTGCCAGCTCCCCGGGTCGGAGGGAATCTAATTCACCCCTCCACTTT

abundance: few
j_gene: TRBJ1-3
d_gene: NA
v_gene: TRBV18
CDR3aa: CASSPTGLSGNTIYF
CDR3nt: TGTGCCAGCTCACCAACCGGTCTCTCTGGAAACACCATATATTTT

abundance: few
j_gene: TRBJ2-3
d_gene: TRBD1
v_gene: TRBV7-2
CDR3aa: CASSIDREDTQYF
CDR3nt: TGTGCCAGCAGCATCGACAGGGAAGATACGCAGTATTTT

abundance: few
j_gene: TRBJ2-6
d_gene: NA
v_gene: TRBV12-3/TRBV12-4
CDR3aa: CASTSRGLPRSGANVLTF
CDR3nt: TGTGCCAGCACCTCCCGAGGGCTACCACGCTCTGGGGCCAACGTCCTGACTTTC

abundance: NA
j_gene: TRBJ2-5
d_gene: TRBD1
v_gene: TRBV5-1
CDR3aa: CASGGQGAEGETQYF
CDR3nt: TGCGCCAGCGGGGGACAGGGGGCAGAGGGAGAGACCCAGTACTTC

abundance: NA
j_gene: TRBJ1-2
d_gene: TRBD1
v_gene: TRBV7-6
CDR3aa: CASSLVQGECYTF
CDR3nt: TGTGCCAGCAGCTTAGTCCAGGGGGAATGCTACACCTTC